This TCR beta chain was sequenced in a study of blood T cell repertoires in COVID-19. Study-wide context: Nucleic acid was either cDNA or gDNA, and it came from T cells, B-cell-depleted T cells, or PBMCs.

Original handling: How many nucleated cells were present was estimated from reference gene primer amplification. Clones were read by immunoSEQ multiplex PCR, and TCRdb kept only the in-frame ones, dropping some. For V, J and clone size, that table is used; D and trimming come from the DNA. The sample has approximately 180,000 clones, roughly 76% seen once. The germline CDR1 and CDR2 sequences are MNHEY and SMNVEV (reference sequence). The CDR3 contains 14 residues. J was trimmed by 5 bases and V by 5 bases; bases with no gene match: 4. Seattle patients were enrolled while actively infected and followed longitudinally. Only a few counts were recorded for this clone.

The chain uses TRBV27 and TRBJ1-5; 9 bases agree with TRBD1. Sample: peripheral blood. This TCR was recovered from a woman aged 80 or over with COVID-19, enrolled during active disease. The CDR3 coding sequence is TGTGCCAGCAGTCTCCGGACAGGGGATCAGCCCCAGCATTTT. Translation gives CASSLRTGDQPQHF.